This record covers a single T cell receptor beta chain. No antigen is known for it. These data are taken from a study of T cell responses to AZD1222 COVID-19 vaccine. Whole-study context: Second-dose schedules of about 4 or about 12 weeks were combined.

The V gene's germline CDR1 is MDHEN and CDR2 SYDVKM. V lost 3 bases and J lost 0, with 6 bases in between. The CDR3 spans 15 residues. This table comes from immunoSEQ multiplex PCR, and its TCRdb copy is limited to in-frame clones, with some not included. Among roughly 150,000 clones listed, around 93% were seen once. The study, taken as a whole, reports: The study found Spike-specific TCR breadth and depth rose after two AZD1222 doses. Nearly half of spike-specific TCRs reportedly target unmutated variant regions.

The sequence was obtained from an adult in good health. The gene calls are TRBV28 and TRBJ2-6; D call uncertain. This specimen was peripheral blood, taken on day 0 of AZD1222 vaccination. DNA of the CDR3: TGTGCCAGCAGTTTTACAGCCTCTGGGGCCAACGTCCTGACTTTC. This encodes CASSFTASGANVLTF.